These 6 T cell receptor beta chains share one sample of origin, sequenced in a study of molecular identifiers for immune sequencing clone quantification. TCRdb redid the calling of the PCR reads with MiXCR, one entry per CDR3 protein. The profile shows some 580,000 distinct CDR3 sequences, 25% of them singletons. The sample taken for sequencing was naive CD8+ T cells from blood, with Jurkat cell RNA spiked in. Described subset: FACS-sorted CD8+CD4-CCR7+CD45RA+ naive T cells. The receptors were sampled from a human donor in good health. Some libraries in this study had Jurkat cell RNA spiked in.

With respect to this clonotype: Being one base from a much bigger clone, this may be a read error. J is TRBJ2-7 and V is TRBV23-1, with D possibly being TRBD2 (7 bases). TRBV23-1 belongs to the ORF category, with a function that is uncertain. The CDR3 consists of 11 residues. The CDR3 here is CASPRGAEQCF. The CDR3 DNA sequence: TGCGCCAGTCCCCGGGGGGCCGAGCAGTGCTTC.

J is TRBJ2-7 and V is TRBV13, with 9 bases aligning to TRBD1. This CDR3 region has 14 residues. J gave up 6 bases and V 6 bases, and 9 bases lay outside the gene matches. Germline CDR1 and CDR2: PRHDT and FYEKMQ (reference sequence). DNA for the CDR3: TGTGCCAGCAGTCTCCGGGACAGGGAAGCCGAGCAGTACTTC. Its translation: CASSLRDREAEQYF.

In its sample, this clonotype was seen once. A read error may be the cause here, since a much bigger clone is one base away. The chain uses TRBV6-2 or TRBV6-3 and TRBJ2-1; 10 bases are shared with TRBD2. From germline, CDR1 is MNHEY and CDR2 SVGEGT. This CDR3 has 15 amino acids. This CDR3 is CACSYSTSGVNEQFF. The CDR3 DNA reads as TGTGCCTGCAGTTACTCTACTAGCGGGGTAAATGAGCAGTTCTTC.

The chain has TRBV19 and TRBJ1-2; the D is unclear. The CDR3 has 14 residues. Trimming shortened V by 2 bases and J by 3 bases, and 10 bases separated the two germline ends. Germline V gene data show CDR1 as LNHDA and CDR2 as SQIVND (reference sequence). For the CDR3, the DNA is TGTGCCAGTAGTATAAACAGTTTGGACTATGGCTACACCTTC. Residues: CASSINSLDYGYTF.

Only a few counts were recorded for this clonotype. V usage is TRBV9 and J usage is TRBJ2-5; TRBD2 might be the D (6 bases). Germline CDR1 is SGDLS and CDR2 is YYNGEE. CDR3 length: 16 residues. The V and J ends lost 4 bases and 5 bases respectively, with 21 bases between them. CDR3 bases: TGTGCCAGCAGCCCCCGGCTAGGGACTCAGGGTGAGACCCAGTACTTC. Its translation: CASSPRLGTQGETQYF.

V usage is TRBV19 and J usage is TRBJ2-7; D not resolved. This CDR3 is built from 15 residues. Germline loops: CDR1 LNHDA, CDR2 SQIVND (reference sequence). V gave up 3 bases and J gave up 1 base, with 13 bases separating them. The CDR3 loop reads CASSIAEAVSYEQYF. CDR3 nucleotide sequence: TGTGCCAGTAGTATTGCCGAGGCAGTTTCCTACGAGCAGTACTTC.